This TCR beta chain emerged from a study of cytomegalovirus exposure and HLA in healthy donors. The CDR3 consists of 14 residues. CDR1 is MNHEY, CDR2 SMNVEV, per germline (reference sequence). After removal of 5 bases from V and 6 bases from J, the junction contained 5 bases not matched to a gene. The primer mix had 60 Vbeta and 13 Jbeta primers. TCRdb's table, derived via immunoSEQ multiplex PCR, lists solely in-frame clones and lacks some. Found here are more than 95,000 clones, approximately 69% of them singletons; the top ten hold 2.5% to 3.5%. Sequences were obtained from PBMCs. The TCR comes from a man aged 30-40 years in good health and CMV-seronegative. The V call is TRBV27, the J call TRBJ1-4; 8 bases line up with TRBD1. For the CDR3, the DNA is TGTGCCAGCAGTATCAGGGGGCCAGATGAAAAACTGTTTTTT. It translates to CASSIRGPDEKLFF.